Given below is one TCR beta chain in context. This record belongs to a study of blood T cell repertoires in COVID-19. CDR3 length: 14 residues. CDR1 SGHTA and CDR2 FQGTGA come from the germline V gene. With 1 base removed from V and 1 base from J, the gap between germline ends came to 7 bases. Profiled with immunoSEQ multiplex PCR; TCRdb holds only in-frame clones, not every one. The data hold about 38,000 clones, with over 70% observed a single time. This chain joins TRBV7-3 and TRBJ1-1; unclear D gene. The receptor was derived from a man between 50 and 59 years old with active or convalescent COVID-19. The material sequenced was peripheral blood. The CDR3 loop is CASSLNSQNTEAFF. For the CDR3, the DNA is TGTGCCAGCAGCTTAAATAGTCAGAACACTGAAGCTTTCTTT.